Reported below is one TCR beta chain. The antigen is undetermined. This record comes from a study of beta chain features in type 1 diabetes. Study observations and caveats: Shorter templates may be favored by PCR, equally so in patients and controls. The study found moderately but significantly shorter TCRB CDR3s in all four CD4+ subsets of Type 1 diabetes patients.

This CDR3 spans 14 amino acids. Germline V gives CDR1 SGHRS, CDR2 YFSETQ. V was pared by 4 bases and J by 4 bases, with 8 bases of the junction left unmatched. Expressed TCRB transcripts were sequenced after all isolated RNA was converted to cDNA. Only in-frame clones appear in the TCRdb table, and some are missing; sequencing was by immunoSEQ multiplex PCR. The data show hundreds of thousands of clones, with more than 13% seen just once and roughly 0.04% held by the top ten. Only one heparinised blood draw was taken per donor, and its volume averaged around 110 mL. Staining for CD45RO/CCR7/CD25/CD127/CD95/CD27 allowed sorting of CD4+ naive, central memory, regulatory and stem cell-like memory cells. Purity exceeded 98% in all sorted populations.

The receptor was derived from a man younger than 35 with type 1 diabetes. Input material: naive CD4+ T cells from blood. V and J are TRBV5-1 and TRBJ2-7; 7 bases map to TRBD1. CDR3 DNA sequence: TGCGCCAGCAGCATCCGGGACAGCCATTACGAGCAGTACTTC. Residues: CASSIRDSHYEQYF.